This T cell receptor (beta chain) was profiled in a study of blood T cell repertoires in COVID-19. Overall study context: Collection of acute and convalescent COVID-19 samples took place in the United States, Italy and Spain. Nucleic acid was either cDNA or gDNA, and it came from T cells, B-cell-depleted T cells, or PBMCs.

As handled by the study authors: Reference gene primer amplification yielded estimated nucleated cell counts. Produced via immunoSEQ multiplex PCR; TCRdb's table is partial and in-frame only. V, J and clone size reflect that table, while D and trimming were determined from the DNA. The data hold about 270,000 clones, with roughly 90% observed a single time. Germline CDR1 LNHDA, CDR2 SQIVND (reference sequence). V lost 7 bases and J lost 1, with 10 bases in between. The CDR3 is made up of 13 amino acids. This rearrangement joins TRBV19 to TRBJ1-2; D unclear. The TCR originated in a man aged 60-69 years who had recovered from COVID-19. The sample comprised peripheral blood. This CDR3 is CASIGNGNYGYTF. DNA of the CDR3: TGTGCCAGTATCGGGAATGGTAACTATGGCTACACCTTC.